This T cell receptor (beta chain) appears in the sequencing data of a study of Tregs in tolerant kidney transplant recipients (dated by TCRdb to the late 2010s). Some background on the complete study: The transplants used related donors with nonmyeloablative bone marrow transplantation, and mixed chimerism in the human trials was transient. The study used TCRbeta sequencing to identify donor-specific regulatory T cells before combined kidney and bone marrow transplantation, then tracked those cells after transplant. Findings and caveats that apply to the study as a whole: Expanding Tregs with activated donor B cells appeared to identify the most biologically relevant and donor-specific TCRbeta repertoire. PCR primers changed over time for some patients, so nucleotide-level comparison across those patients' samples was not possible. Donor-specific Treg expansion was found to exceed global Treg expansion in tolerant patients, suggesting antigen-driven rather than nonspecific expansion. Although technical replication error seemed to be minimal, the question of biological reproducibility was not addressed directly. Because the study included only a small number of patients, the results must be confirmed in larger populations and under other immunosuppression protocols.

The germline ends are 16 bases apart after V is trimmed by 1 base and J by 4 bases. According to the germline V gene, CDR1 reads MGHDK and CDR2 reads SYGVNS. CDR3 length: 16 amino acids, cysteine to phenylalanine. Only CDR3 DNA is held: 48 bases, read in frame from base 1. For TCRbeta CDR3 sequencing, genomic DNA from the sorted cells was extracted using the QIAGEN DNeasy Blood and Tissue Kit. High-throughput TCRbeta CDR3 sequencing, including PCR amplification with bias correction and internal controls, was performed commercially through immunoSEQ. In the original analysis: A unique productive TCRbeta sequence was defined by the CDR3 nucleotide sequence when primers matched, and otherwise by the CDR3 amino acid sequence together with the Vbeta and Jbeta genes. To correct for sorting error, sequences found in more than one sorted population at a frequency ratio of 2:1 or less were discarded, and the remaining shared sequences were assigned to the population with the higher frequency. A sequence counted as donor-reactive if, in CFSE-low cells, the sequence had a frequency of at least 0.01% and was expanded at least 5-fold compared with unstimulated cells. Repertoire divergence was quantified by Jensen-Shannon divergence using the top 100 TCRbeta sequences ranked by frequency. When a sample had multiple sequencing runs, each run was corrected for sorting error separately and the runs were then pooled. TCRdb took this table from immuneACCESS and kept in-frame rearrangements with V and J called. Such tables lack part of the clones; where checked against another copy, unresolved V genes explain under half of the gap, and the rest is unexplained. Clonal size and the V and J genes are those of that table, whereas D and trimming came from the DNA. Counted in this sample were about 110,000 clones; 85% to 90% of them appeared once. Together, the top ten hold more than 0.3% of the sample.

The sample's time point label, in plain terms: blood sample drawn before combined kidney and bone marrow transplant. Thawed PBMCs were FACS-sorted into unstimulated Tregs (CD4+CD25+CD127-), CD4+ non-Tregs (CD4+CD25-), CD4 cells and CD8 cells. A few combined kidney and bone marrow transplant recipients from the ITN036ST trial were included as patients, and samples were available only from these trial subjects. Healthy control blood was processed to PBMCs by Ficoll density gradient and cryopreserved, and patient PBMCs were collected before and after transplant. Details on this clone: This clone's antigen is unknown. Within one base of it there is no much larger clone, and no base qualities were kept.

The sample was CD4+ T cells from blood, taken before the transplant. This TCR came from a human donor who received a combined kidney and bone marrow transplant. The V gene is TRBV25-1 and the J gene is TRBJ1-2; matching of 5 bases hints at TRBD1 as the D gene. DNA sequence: TGTGCCAGCAGTGAATGGGACGGACCGCGGGGCTATGGCTACACCTTC. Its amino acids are CASSEWDGPRGYGYTF.